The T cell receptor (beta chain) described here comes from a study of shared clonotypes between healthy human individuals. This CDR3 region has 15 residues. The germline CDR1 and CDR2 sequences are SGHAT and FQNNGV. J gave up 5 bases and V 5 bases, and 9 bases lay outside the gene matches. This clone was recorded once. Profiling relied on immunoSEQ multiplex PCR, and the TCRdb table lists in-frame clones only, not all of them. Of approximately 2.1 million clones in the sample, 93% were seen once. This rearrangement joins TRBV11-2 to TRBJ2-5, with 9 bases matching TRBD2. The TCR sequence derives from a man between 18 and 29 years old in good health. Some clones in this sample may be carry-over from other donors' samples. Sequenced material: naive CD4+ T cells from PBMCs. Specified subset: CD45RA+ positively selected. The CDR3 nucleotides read TGTGCCAGCAGCCCTTCAGCGGGAGGCCATGAGACCCAGTACTTC. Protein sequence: CASSPSAGGHETQYF. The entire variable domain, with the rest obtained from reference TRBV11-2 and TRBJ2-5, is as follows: EAGVAQSPRYKIIEKRQSVAFWCNPISGHATLYWYQQILGQGPKLLIQFQNNGVVDDSQLPKDRFSAERLKGVDSTLKIQPAKLEDSAVYLCASSPSAGGHETQYFGPGTRLLVL.